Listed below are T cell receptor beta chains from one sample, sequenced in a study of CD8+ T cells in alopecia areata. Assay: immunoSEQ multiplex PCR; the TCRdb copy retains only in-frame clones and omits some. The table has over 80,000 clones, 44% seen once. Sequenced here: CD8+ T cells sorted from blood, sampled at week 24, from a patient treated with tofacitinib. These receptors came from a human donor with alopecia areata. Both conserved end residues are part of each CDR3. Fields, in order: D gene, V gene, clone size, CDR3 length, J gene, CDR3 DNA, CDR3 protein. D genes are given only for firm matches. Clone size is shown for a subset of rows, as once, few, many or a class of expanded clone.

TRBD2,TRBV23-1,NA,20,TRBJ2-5,TGCGCCAGCAGTCAAGCCGGGGCGGGAGGGCGACCCCGGATCCAAGAGACCCAGTACTTC,CASSQAGAGGRPRIQETQYF
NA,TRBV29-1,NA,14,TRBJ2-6,TGCAGCGTTGAAGGGCGGAGTGGGGCCAACGTCCTGACTTTC,CSVEGRSGANVLTF
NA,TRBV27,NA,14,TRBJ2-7,TGTGCCAGCAGTCTGGGACCCAACTTCTACGAGCAGTACTTC,CASSLGPNFYEQYF
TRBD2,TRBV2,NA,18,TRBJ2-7,TGTGCCAGCAGTGGGGAAGGGACTAGCGGAAAGAGAAAATACGAGCAGTACTTC,CASSGEGTSGKRKYEQYF
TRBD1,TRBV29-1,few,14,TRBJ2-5,TGCAGCGTCATCCTAACAGGGGGCGAAGAGACCCAGTACTTC,CSVILTGGEETQYF
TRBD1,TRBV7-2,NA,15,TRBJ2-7,TGTGCCAGCAGCTTAGAAGGGACAGGGCGCCCCGAGCAGTACTTC,CASSLEGTGRPEQYF
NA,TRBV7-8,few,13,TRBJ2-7,TGTGCCAGCAGCTCTGACCTAGCCTACGAGCAGTACTTC,CASSSDLAYEQYF
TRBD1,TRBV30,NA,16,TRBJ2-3,TGTGCCTGGAAAAAACCGGGACAGGGGGACACAGATACGCAGTATTTT,CAWKKPGQGDTDTQYF
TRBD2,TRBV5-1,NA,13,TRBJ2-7,TGCGCCAGCAGCACTAGCGGGGCCTACGAGCAGTACTTC,CASSTSGAYEQYF
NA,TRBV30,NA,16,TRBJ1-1,TGTGCCTGGTCGGGGAGCGACAGGTCCTGGAACACTGAAGCTTTCTTT,CAWSGSDRSWNTEAFF
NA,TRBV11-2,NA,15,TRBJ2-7,TGTGCCAGCAGGCCCGGAGGGGCCCCTCTCTACGAGCAGTACTTC,CASRPGGAPLYEQYF
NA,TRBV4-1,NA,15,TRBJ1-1,TGCGCCAGCAGCCCCGTTGGCACCATGAACACTGAAGCTTTCTTT,CASSPVGTMNTEAFF
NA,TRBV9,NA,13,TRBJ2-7,TGTGCCAGCAGCGTAGGTAGCTCCTACGAGCAGTACTTC,CASSVGSSYEQYF
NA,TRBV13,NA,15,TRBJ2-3,TGTGCCAGCAGAGGGGGGGTCGATAGCACAGATACGCAGTATTTT,CASRGGVDSTDTQYF
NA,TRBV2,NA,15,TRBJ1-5,TGTGCCAGCAGCCCAGAAGGGGGAAGCAATCAGCCCCAGCATTTT,CASSPEGGSNQPQHF
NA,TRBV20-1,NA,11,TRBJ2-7,TGCAGTGTAATCAAATCCTACGAGCAGTACTTC,CSVIKSYEQYF
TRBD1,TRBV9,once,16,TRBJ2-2,TGTGCCAGCAGTCACTCTCGACAGGGGCCCACCGGGGAGCTGTTTTTT,CASSHSRQGPTGELFF
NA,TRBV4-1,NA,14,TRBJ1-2,TGCGCCAGCAGCCCCCGGGACACCGGCTATGGCTACACCTTC,CASSPRDTGYGYTF
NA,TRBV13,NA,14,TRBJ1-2,TGTGCCAGCAGCTTCGTGGGGAGTGACTATGGCTACACCTTC,CASSFVGSDYGYTF
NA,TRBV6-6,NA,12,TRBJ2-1,TGTGCCAGCGGAGAAACCTACAATGAGCAGTTCTTC,CASGETYNEQFF
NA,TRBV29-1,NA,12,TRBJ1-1,TGCAGCGTCCCAGGGGCAGATTCGGCGGCTTTCTTT,CSVPGADSAAFF
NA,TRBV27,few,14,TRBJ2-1,TGTGCCAGCAGTTCAGCAGGGAGGAGCAATGAGCAGTTCTTC,CASSSAGRSNEQFF
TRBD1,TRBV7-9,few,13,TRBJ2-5,TGTGCCAGCAGCGATACAGGGGAAGAGACCCAGTACTTC,CASSDTGEETQYF
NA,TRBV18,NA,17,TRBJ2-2,TGTGCCAGCTCACCAACGGAGGCGGAGGTGGGCACCGGGGAGCTGTTTTTT,CASSPTEAEVGTGELFF
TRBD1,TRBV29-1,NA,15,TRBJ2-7,TGCAGCGTTGAAGACGGGGGACAGGGCGCCCACGAGCAGTACTTC,CSVEDGGQGAHEQYF
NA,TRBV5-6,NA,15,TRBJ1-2,TGTGCCAGCAGCTTAGGTCTGACAGATGACTATGGCTACACCTTC,CASSLGLTDDYGYTF
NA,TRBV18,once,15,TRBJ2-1,TGTGCCAGCTCACCAAGGGGGGACTCCTACAATGAGCAGTTCTTC,CASSPRGDSYNEQFF
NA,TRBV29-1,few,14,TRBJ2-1,TGCAGCGTTCTTGGGGGAGTGACCTACAATGAGCAGTTCTTC,CSVLGGVTYNEQFF
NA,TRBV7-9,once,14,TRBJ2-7,TGTGCCAGCACTGGTCCTAGCGAGTACTACGAGCAGTACTTC,CASTGPSEYYEQYF
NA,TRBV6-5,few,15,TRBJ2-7,TGTGCCAGCAGTCCCTCTCCGGACAGAAAATACGAGCAGTACTTC,CASSPSPDRKYEQYF
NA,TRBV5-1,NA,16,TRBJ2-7,TGCGCCAGCAGCCCACAAGAGGGCAAGAGCTCCTACGAGCAGTACTTC,CASSPQEGKSSYEQYF
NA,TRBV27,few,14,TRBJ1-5,TGTGCCAGCAGCGGGGGGGGCAGCAATCAGCCCCAGCATTTT,CASSGGGSNQPQHF